The 8 T cell receptor beta chains below come from one sample, sequenced in a study of cytomegalovirus exposure and HLA in healthy donors. This PCR relied on a set of 60 Vbeta primers and 13 Jbeta primers. Some clones are missing from TCRdb's copy, which holds only in-frame ones; the method was immunoSEQ multiplex PCR. The sample shows 100,000 or so clones, less than 65% of them seen only once. What was sequenced was PBMCs. The receptors shown here come from a young woman in good health and CMV-seropositive.

This chain joins TRBV2 and TRBJ1-2; maybe TRBD1 (6 bases). The CDR3 contains 13 residues. Trimming pared 5 bases from V and 8 bases from J, leaving 15 bases between. From germline, CDR1 is SNHLY and CDR2 FYNNEI. CDR3 residues: CASSFQGQGGYTF. In nucleotides, the CDR3 is TGTGCCAGCAGTTTCCAGGGGCAAGGGGGCTACACCTTC.

V and J are TRBV18 and TRBJ2-7; possibly TRBD2 for D (6 bases). Germline V gives CDR1 KGHSH, CDR2 LQKENI. This CDR3 is 12 amino acids long. V was cut by 3 bases and J by 5 bases, with 8 bases left in between. CDR3 DNA: TGTGCCAGCTCACCGGCGGGAAACGAGCAGTACTTC. Protein sequence: CASSPAGNEQYF.

The V and J genes are TRBV15 and TRBJ1-1; 8 bases are shared with TRBD1. The junction had 11 bases not matched to a gene; V was cut back by 7 bases and J by 4 bases. CDR3 size: 15 residues. The V gene's germline CDR1 is LNHNV and CDR2 YYDKDF (reference sequence). The CDR3 is CATTARTGWGTEAFF. The CDR3 region has the DNA TGTGCCACCACAGCCAGGACAGGGTGGGGCACTGAAGCTTTCTTT.

V gene TRBV2 combines with J gene TRBJ1-5, with D unresolved. Trimming shortened V by 1 base and J by 1 base, and 5 bases separated the two germline ends. The CDR3 runs to 14 residues. Germline CDR1 is SNHLY and CDR2 is FYNNEI. CDR3 sequence: CASSEGRSNQPQHF. CDR3 in DNA: TGTGCCAGCAGTGAAGGGCGGAGCAATCAGCCCCAGCATTTT.

This chain links TRBV23-1 with TRBJ1-5; D remains unclear. TRBV23-1 is filed as an ORF, its function uncertain. Trimming shortened V by 4 bases and J by 2 bases, and 15 bases separated the two germline ends. The CDR3 has 16 residues. DNA of the CDR3: TGCGCCAGCAGTCTCTCCCGACACGGGGGCAATCAGCCCCAGCATTTT. Residues: CASSLSRHGGNQPQHF.

The chain combines TRBV18 with TRBJ1-2, with 10 bases aligning to TRBD1. From germline, CDR1 is KGHSH and CDR2 LQKENI. This CDR3 is 13 amino acids long. The trim removed 0 bases at V and 9 bases at J, leaving 1 base unmatched. The CDR3 region is CASSPPGQGSYTF. As DNA, the CDR3 is TGTGCCAGCTCACCACCGGGACAGGGGAGCTACACCTTC.

This rearrangement joins TRBV25-1 to TRBJ2-7; 9 positions agree with TRBD1. The CDR3 loop spans 14 amino acids. Losses at the gene ends were 4 bases for V and 4 bases for J; bases not matched to a gene: 5. Germline-derived CDR1 and CDR2 are MGHDK and SYGVNS. The CDR3 here is CASSAGQGTYEQYF. CDR3 nucleotides: TGTGCCAGCAGTGCGGGACAGGGAACGTACGAGCAGTACTTC.

This clone was seen only a few times. The CDR3 sequence is CASSLTDRETYGYTF. The CDR3 coding sequence is TGTGCCAGCAGTTTAACCGACAGGGAAACCTATGGCTACACCTTC. The rearrangement links TRBV28 to TRBJ1-2; 7 bases fit TRBD1. The germline V gene encodes CDR1 MDHEN and CDR2 SYDVKM. J lost 4 bases, V lost 2 bases, and 7 bases had no gene match. The CDR3 spans 15 residues.